This TCR beta chain was sequenced in a study of cytomegalovirus exposure and HLA in healthy donors. Turning to the study itself: Out of about 170 million T cells, an earlier analysis found 117 million unique TCR beta sequences in total. Study-level points and caveats: A later analysis showed TCR association rates differing by HLA locus, peaking at DRB1 and lowest at HLA-C. Cytomegalovirus-associated status was assigned to 164 TCR beta chains.

Worth noting for this clone: The antigen is unknown.

60 Vbeta and 13 Jbeta primers were used in PCR. Data came from immunoSEQ multiplex PCR; TCRdb stores just in-frame clones and leaves some out. The top ten clones hold 3.8% of a sample with hundreds of thousands of clones, 70% to 85% of them seen once. Sequenced input: PBMCs. The TCR comes from a male donor in good health and CMV-seronegative.

In DNA, the CDR3 is TGCGCCAGCAGCTTGTCTCCGAACACCGGGGAGCTGTTTTTT. The encoded protein is CASSLSPNTGELFF. The chain combines TRBV5-1 with TRBJ2-2; no reliable D call. The germline gives CDR1 SGHRS, CDR2 YFSETQ. This CDR3 is 14 amino acids long. The ends were cut back, 1 base at V and 0 bases at J, with 4 bases in the middle. Using reference TRBV5-1 and TRBJ2-2 for the parts outside the CDR3, the full variable domain is KAGVTQTPRYLIKTRGQQVTLSCSPISGHRSVSWYQQTPGQGLQFLFEYFSETQRNKGNFPGRFSGRQFSNSRSEMNVSTLELGDSALYLCASSLSPNTGELFFGEGSRLTVL.